These 16 T cell receptor beta chains came from one sample sequenced in a study of T cells expressing NK-cell markers. Using the 5' RACE reads, TCRdb records one entry per CDR3 protein without DNA. This sample's table has some 390,000 distinct CDR3 sequences. Sample: blood T cells: a sorted CD56 or NKG2C T cell subset, CD4+ or CD8+ T cells, or bulk PBMC T cells (not recorded which). All receptors derive from a woman in her 50s in good health.

This sequence joins TRBV5-1 and TRBJ2-1; the TRBD2 assignment by TCRdb is unverifiable without DNA. CDR1 SGHRS and CDR2 YFSETQ come from the germline V gene. The CDR3 sequence is 20 residues long. CDR3 region: CASSARGLGTSGRDYNEQFF.

V is TRBV3-1 and J is TRBJ2-5; the D gene TCRdb calls, TRBD2, cannot be checked with no DNA. Germline CDR1 is LGHDT and CDR2 is YNNKEL (reference sequence). This CDR3 contains 14 residues. The CDR3 region is CASSQFRRAETQYF.

V usage is TRBV27 and J usage is TRBJ2-3; lacking DNA, the TRBD2 call made by TCRdb goes unchecked. CDR1 is MNHEY, CDR2 SMNVEV, per germline (reference sequence). The CDR3 covers 18 residues. The CDR3 sequence: CASSSIESLASGGDTQYF.

This chain uses TRBV6-6 with TRBJ1-2. Germline V lookup: CDR1 MNHNY, CDR2 SVGAGI (reference sequence). This CDR3 contains 15 residues. The CDR3 reads CASSYSGREMYGYTF.

This rearrangement joins TRBV5-1 to TRBJ2-2; lacking DNA, the TRBD1 call made by TCRdb goes unchecked. CDR1 is SGHRS and CDR2 is YFSETQ in the germline V gene. The CDR3 is made up of 15 amino acids. CDR3 sequence reads: CASSLRGDRTGELFF. The full variable domain, in which reference TRBV5-1 and TRBJ2-2 provide the parts outside the CDR3, is KAGVTQTPRYLIKTRGQQVTLSCSPISGHRSVSWYQQTPGQGLQFLFEYFSETQRNKGNFPGRFSGRQFSNSRSEMNVSTLELGDSALYLCASSLRGDRTGELFFGEGSRLTVL.

J is TRBJ2-1 and V is TRBV12-3 or TRBV12-4; TCRdb's assignment of TRBD1 cannot be checked, as there is no DNA. The CDR3 has 16 residues. The CDR3 here is CASSPLDRNPYNEQFF.

The chain couples TRBV20-1 to TRBJ2-2; without DNA, the TCRdb call of TRBD1 cannot be checked. CDR1 DFQATT and CDR2 SNEGSKA come from the germline V gene (reference sequence). The CDR3 consists of 14 residues. CDR3 sequence reads: CSLSTGTGSGELFF.

This CDR3 reads CASSLAPLAGGSYEQYF. The chain employs TRBV13 and TRBJ2-7; the D gene TCRdb calls, TRBD2, cannot be checked with no DNA. The CDR3 is 17 amino acids. Germline lookup yields CDR1 PRHDT and CDR2 FYEKMQ (reference sequence).

V and J are TRBV4-2 and TRBJ2-4; TCRdb selects TRBD1, and the lack of DNA leaves this call unchecked. CDR1 LGHNA and CDR2 YNFKEQ come from the germline V gene. This CDR3 has 15 residues. The CDR3: CASSPSPDSVNIQYF.

This chain uses TRBV4-2 with TRBJ2-2; lacking DNA, the TRBD1 call made by TCRdb goes unchecked. The V gene's germline CDR1 is LGHNA and CDR2 YNFKEQ. The CDR3 is 18 amino acids. The CDR3 spells CASSQERLSGPNTGELFF.

The chain uses TRBV5-5 and TRBJ1-1. The CDR3 has 14 residues. Germline values: CDR1 SGHKS, CDR2 YYEKEE (reference sequence). The CDR3 region is CASSLGTIDTEAFF.

This rearrangement joins TRBV12-3 or TRBV12-4 to TRBJ2-3. The CDR3 sequence is 14 residues long. The CDR3 here is CASSLKAGAATQYF.

V and J are TRBV7-8 and TRBJ2-4; TCRdb selects TRBD2, and the lack of DNA leaves this call unchecked. The germline CDR1 and CDR2 sequences are SGHVS and FQNEAQ. CDR3 size: 18 residues. CDR3 in amino acids: CASSLGGTSALAKNIQYF.

The chain is built from TRBV5-1 and TRBJ2-1; TCRdb picks TRBD2, but there is no DNA to check that call. Germline loops: CDR1 SGHRS, CDR2 YFSETQ. This CDR3 is 16 amino acids long. CDR3 sequence: CASSLLGDTRSNEQFF.

This chain connects TRBV12-3 or TRBV12-4 to TRBJ2-5; lacking DNA, the TRBD2 call made by TCRdb goes unchecked. The CDR3 extends over 15 amino acids. The CDR3 loop is CASSLDPPSFATQYF.

This rearrangement joins TRBV10-2 to TRBJ2-6. Looked up from germline, CDR1 is WSHSY and CDR2 is SAAADI. The CDR3 extends over 12 amino acids. CDR3 residues: CASRDVANVLTF.